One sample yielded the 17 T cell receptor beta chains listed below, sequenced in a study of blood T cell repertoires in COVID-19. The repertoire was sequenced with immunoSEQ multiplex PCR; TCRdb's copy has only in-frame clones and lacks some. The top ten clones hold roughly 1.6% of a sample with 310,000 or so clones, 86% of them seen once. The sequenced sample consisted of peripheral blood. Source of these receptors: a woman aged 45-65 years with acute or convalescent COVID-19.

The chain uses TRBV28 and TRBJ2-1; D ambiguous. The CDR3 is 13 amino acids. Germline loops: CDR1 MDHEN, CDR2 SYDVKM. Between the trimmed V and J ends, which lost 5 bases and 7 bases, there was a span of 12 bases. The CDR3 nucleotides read TGTGCCAGCAGTCTCAGTATGTCGAATGAGCAGTTCTTC. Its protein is CASSLSMSNEQFF.

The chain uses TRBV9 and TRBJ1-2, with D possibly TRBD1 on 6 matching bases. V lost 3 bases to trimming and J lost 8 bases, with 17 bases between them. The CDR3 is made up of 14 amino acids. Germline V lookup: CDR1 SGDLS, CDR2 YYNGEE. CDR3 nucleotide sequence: TGTGCCAGCAGCGCGACCAGGGGAGACGGGGGCTACACCTTC. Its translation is CASSATRGDGGYTF.

The CDR3 nucleotides read TGTGCCAGCAGCTTAACGCCTATGCAAGATTATGGCTACACCTTC. This translates into CASSLTPMQDYGYTF. The V and J genes are TRBV7-3 and TRBJ1-2; no definite D call. The CDR3 has 15 residues. Trimming shortened V by 0 bases and J by 5 bases, and 13 bases separated the two germline ends. Germline V gene data show CDR1 as SGHTA and CDR2 as FQGTGA.

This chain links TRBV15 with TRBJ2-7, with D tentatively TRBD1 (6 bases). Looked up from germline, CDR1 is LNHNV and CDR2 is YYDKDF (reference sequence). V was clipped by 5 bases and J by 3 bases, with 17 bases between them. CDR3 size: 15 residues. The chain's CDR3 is CATSSLDRTIYEQYF. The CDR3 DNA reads TGTGCCACCAGCTCACTAGACAGGACAATCTACGAGCAGTACTTC.

The CDR3 sequence is CASRDWRAPSYEQYF. CDR3 in DNA: TGTGCCAGCAGAGATTGGCGGGCCCCCTCCTACGAGCAGTACTTC. The gene calls are TRBV3-1 (or the pseudogene TRBV3-2) and TRBJ2-7; D is possibly TRBD2 (5 bases). The CDR3 covers 15 residues. Between the trimmed V and J ends, which lost 6 bases and 0 bases, there was a span of 15 bases. Germline V lookup: CDR1 LGHDT, CDR2 YNNKEL (reference sequence).

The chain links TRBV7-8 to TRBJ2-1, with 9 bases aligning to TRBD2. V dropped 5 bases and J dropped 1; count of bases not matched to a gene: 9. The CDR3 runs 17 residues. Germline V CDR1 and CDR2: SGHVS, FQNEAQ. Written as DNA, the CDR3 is TGTGCCAGCAGCCGAGATTGGCGGGAGGGTTCCTACAATGAGCAGTTCTTC. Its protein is CASSRDWREGSYNEQFF.

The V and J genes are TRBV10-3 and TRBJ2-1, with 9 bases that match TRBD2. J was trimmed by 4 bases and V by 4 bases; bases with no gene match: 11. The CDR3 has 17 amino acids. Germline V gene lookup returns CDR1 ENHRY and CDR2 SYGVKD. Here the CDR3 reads CAISGSGTSYLYNEQFF. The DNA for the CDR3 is TGTGCCATCAGTGGATCCGGGACTAGCTACCTTTACAATGAGCAGTTCTTC.

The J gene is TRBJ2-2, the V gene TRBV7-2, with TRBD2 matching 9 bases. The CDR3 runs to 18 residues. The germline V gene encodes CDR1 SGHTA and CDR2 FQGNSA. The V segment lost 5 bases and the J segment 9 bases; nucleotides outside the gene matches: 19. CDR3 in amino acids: CASSRGPIAGEARWELFF. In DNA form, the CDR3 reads TGTGCCAGCAGCCGCGGACCTATAGCGGGAGAAGCTAGGTGGGAGCTGTTTTTT. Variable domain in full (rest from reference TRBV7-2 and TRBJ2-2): GAGVSQSPSNKVTEKGKDVELRCDPISGHTALYWYRQSLGQGLEFLIYFQGNSAPDKSGLPSDRFSAERTGGSVSTLTIQRTQQEDSAVYLCASSRGPIAGEARWELFFGEGSRLTVL.

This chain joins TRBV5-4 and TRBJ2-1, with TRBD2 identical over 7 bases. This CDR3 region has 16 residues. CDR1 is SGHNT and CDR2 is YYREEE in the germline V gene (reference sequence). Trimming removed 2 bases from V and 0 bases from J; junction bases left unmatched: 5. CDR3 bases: TGTGCCAGCAGCTTTGGGGGAGGGAGCTCCTACAATGAGCAGTTCTTC. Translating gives CASSFGGGSSYNEQFF.

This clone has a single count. CDR3 residues: CASSIGGTGYFYEQYF. Here the CDR3 DNA reads TGTGCCAGTAGTATCGGAGGGACAGGATACTTCTACGAGCAGTACTTC. The chain is built from TRBV19 and TRBJ2-7; 8 bases are a match to TRBD1. The germline V gene has CDR1 LNHDA and CDR2 SQIVND (reference sequence). V was clipped by 3 bases and J by 3 bases; unmatched bases: 10. This CDR3 contains 16 residues.

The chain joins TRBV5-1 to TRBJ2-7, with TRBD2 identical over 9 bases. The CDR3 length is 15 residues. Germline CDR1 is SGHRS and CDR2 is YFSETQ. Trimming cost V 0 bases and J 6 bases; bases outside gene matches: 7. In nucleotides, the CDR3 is TGCGCCAGCAGCTTGGTCCTAGCGGGACCCCGCGAGCAGTACTTC. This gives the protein CASSLVLAGPREQYF.

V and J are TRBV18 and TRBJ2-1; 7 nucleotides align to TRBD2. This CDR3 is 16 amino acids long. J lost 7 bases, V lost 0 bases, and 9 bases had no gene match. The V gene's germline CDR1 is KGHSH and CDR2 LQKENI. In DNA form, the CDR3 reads TGTGCCAGCTCACCACCGGGGAGGGGAGGAGAAAATGAGCAGTTCTTC. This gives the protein CASSPPGRGGENEQFF.

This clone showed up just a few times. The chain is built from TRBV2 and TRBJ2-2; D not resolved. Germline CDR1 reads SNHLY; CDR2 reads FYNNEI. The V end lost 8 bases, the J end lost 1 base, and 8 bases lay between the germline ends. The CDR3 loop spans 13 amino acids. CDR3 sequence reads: CASSQENTGELFF. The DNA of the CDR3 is TGTGCCAGCTCCCAGGAGAACACCGGGGAGCTGTTTTTT.

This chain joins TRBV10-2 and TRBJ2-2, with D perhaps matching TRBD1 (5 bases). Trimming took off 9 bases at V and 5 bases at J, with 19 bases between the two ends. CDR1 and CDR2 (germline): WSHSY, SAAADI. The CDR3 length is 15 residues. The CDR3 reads CASTAETALTGELFF. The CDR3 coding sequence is TGCGCCAGTACGGCAGAGACAGCTCTTACCGGGGAGCTGTTTTTT.

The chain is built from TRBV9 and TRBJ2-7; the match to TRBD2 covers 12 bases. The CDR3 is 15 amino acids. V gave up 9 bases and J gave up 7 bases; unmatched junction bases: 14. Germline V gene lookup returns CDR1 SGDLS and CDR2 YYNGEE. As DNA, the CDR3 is TGTGCCAAATGGGTGGGACTAGCGGGTAGTCGGGAGCAGTACTTC. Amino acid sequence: CAKWVGLAGSREQYF.

DNA of the CDR3: TGTGCCAGCAGCTTGGATAGCTCTGGAAACACCATATATTTT. It is translated as CASSLDSSGNTIYF. The V call is TRBV5-4, the J call TRBJ1-3; D gene ambiguous. The germline CDR1 and CDR2 sequences are SGHNT and YYREEE (reference sequence). Trimming removed 0 bases from V and 0 bases from J, with 4 bases in between. The CDR3 totals 14 residues.

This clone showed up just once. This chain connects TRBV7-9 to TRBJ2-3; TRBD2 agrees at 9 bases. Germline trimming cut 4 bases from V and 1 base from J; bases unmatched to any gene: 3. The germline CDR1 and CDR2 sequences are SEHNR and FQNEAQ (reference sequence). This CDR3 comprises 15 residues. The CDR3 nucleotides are TGTGCCAGCAGCTCTCAGCGGGAGGGCACAGATACGCAGTATTTT. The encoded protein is CASSSQREGTDTQYF.